This T cell receptor (beta chain) was sequenced during a study of technical replicates of blood from several donors. With 4 bases removed from V and 6 bases from J, the gap between germline ends came to 16 bases. Germline V gives CDR1 MNHNY, CDR2 SVGAGI (reference sequence). The CDR3 covers 14 residues. Assay used: immunoSEQ multiplex PCR; TCRdb lists only in-frame clones, some missing. The sample holds around 83,000 clones, around 94% seen once. The source is a human donor in good health. The chain has TRBV6-6 and TRBJ2-7, with D possibly TRBD2 on 5 matching bases. The source material was T cells isolated from PBMCs. This CDR3 is CASSFIRLEGEQYF. The CDR3 region has the DNA TGTGCCAGCAGTTTTATAAGATTAGAGGGCGAGCAGTACTTC.